These 22 T cell receptor beta chains were all obtained from the same sample, sequenced in a study of blood T cell repertoires in COVID-19. Sequencing was performed with immunoSEQ multiplex PCR; in TCRdb, only in-frame clones are kept and a portion is missing. The data hold hundreds of thousands of clones, with 88% observed a single time. The source material was PBMCs or T cells enriched from blood (not recorded which). Receptor source: a woman aged 40 to 49 with acute COVID-19.

The chain has TRBV30 and TRBJ1-1; D is perhaps TRBD1 (5 bases). Per the germline V gene, CDR1 is GTSNPN and CDR2 is SVGIG (reference sequence). This CDR3 region has 12 residues. V lost 3 bases and J lost 3, with 8 bases in between. CDR3 nucleotides: TGTGCCTGGAGGGGCAGGGACACTGAAGCTTTCTTT. Translated, it gives CAWRGRDTEAFF. Full variable domain (remainder filled in from reference TRBV30 and TRBJ1-1): SQTIHQWPATLVQPVGSPLSLECTVEGTSNPNLYWYRQAAGRGLQLLFYSVGIGQISSEVPQNLSASRPQDRQFILSSKKLLLSDSGFYLCAWRGRDTEAFFGQGTRLTVV.

This chain uses TRBV5-1 with TRBJ1-5, with D unresolved. Germline CDR1 reads SGHRS; CDR2 reads YFSETQ. The V end was cut by 0 bases, the J end by 3 bases, with 10 bases between. There are 15 residues in the CDR3. Here the CDR3 reads CASSLEPSTNQPQHF. The CDR3 DNA reads as TGCGCCAGCAGCTTGGAACCTAGTACCAATCAGCCCCAGCATTTT.

The rearrangement links TRBV2 to TRBJ1-6; maybe TRBD1 (5 bases). V lost 2 bases to trimming and J lost 7 bases, with 9 bases between them. Per germline, CDR1 SNHLY and CDR2 FYNNEI. This CDR3 has 14 residues. For the CDR3, the DNA is TGTGCCAGCAGTGAATCCAGGGTAAATTCACCCCTCCACTTT. Its protein product is CASSESRVNSPLHF.

V gene TRBV3-1 (or the pseudogene TRBV3-2) combines with J gene TRBJ2-7; D is unresolved. CDR1 is LGHDT and CDR2 is YNNKEL in the germline V gene (reference sequence). The V end was cut by 3 bases, the J end by 3 bases, with 12 bases between. The CDR3 has 14 residues. The CDR3 region is CASSHPYAIYEQYF. CDR3 sequence (DNA): TGTGCCAGCAGCCACCCCTACGCCATCTACGAGCAGTACTTC.

The chain employs TRBV3-1 (or the pseudogene TRBV3-2) and TRBJ2-1; 7 bases align to TRBD1. V lost 2 bases to trimming and J lost 9 bases; unmatched junction nucleotides: 10. Per germline, CDR1 LGHDT and CDR2 YNNKEL (reference sequence). The CDR3 length is 15 residues. CDR3 bases: TGTGCCAGCAGCCAACAGGCAGGGGGATATTCTGAGCAGTTCTTC. This encodes CASSQQAGGYSEQFF.

CDR3 region: CASSMRARRYGEQFF. The CDR3 nucleotides read TGTGCCAGTAGTATGAGGGCTCGCCGGTACGGTGAGCAGTTCTTC. The chain couples TRBV19 to TRBJ2-1, with D possibly being TRBD2 (5 bases). From germline, CDR1 is LNHDA and CDR2 SQIVND (reference sequence). The CDR3 runs 15 residues. Trimming left V 3 bases short and J 9 bases short, with 18 bases between.

The chain is built from TRBV6-5 and TRBJ2-7, with TRBD1 as a possible D gene (6 bases). Germline CDR1 reads MNHEY; CDR2 reads SVGAGI. This CDR3 contains 13 residues. Trimming cost V 5 bases and J 3 bases, with 11 bases left between them. CDR3 bases: TGTGCCAGCAGTCAGGGGACATACTACGAGCAGTACTTC. Protein product: CASSQGTYYEQYF.

The J gene is TRBJ1-1, the V gene TRBV20-1; tentatively, D is TRBD1 (6 bases). The CDR3 runs to 14 residues. V was cut by 3 bases and J by 6 bases, with 17 bases left in between. CDR1 is DFQATT, CDR2 SNEGSKA, per germline (reference sequence). For the CDR3, the DNA is TGCAGTGCTAGTCCAGCCTCAGGGGTTTCTGAAGCTTTCTTT. It specifies CSASPASGVSEAFF.

This chain joins TRBV30 and TRBJ1-5; D gene ambiguous. V lost 1 base to trimming and J lost 5 bases, with 21 bases between them. Germline V lookup: CDR1 GTSNPN, CDR2 SVGIG (reference sequence). CDR3 length: 17 residues. CDR3 sequence: CAWSGSPNTPGDQPQHF. CDR3 DNA: TGTGCCTGGAGTGGGTCACCAAATACCCCAGGCGATCAGCCCCAGCATTTT.

The chain has TRBV5-4 and TRBJ2-7, with D unclear. The CDR3 is made up of 14 amino acids. The V end was cut by 1 base, the J end by 3 bases, with 11 bases between. Germline V gene lookup returns CDR1 SGHNT and CDR2 YYREEE (reference sequence). The CDR3 region has the DNA TGTGCCAGCAGCTTGTTTGTGGCCGACTACGAGCAGTACTTC. It specifies CASSLFVADYEQYF.

The CDR3 coding sequence is TGCGCCAGCAGCCATAATGACAAGAACACTGAAGCTTTCTTT. As protein: CASSHNDKNTEAFF. The J gene is TRBJ1-1, the V gene TRBV4-1, with D unresolved. V was trimmed by 3 bases and J by 1 base, leaving 9 bases between them. The CDR3 is 14 amino acids. CDR1 and CDR2 from the germline V gene are MGHRA and YSYEKL.

This clone has only one observation. The chain couples TRBV9 to TRBJ1-4, with D tentatively TRBD1 (5 bases). The V gene's germline CDR1 is SGDLS and CDR2 YYNGEE. The CDR3 is 15 amino acids. V lost 0 bases, J lost 7 bases, and 13 bases lay in between. CDR3 sequence (DNA): TGTGCCAGCAGCGTAGCCCTGGGGGGGGGTGAAAAACTGTTTTTT. As protein: CASSVALGGGEKLFF.

This clone was seen once. The chain recombines TRBV9 with TRBJ1-2, with a weak D call TRBD1 (5 bases). The CDR3 is 13 amino acids. The V end lost 0 bases, the J end lost 8 bases, and 11 bases lay between the germline ends. Germline CDR1 and CDR2: SGDLS and YYNGEE. The CDR3 DNA follows: TGTGCCAGCAGCGTAGACGACAGTCGGGGCTACACCTTC. Translated: CASSVDDSRGYTF. The whole variable domain, remainder taken from reference TRBV9 and TRBJ1-2, is DSGVTQTPKHLITATGQRVTLRCSPRSGDLSVYWYQQSLDQGLQFLIQYYNGEERAKGNILERFSAQQFPDLHSELNLSSLELGDSALYFCASSVDDSRGYTFGSGTRLTVV.

This clone was seen a handful of times. The chain uses TRBV4-2 and TRBJ2-1, with TRBD1 matching over 7 bases. V gave up 0 bases and J gave up 5 bases; unmatched junction bases: 4. The CDR3 has 15 amino acids. Germline CDR1 LGHNA, CDR2 YNFKEQ. The CDR3 sequence is CASSQDGTENNEQFF. CDR3 nucleotides: TGTGCCAGCAGCCAAGATGGGACAGAAAACAATGAGCAGTTCTTC.

This clone has only one observation. V and J are TRBV5-1 and TRBJ1-2, with TRBD1 matching over 12 bases. The CDR3 sequence is 15 residues long. Germline assignment: CDR1 SGHRS and CDR2 YFSETQ. V shed 4 bases and J 4 bases; nucleotides not matched to a gene: 5. CDR3 sequence: CASSTGTGGAYGYTF. The CDR3 DNA reads as TGCGCCAGCAGCACCGGGACAGGGGGCGCCTATGGCTACACCTTC. The full variable domain, with the rest looked up from reference TRBV5-1 and TRBJ1-2, is KAGVTQTPRYLIKTRGQQVTLSCSPISGHRSVSWYQQTPGQGLQFLFEYFSETQRNKGNFPGRFSGRQFSNSRSEMNVSTLELGDSALYLCASSTGTGGAYGYTFGSGTRLTVV.

V usage is TRBV9 and J usage is TRBJ1-2; tentatively, D is TRBD1 (6 bases). Trimming removed 5 bases from V and 3 bases from J, with 14 bases in between. In germline, CDR1 is SGDLS, CDR2 YYNGEE. The CDR3 extends over 14 amino acids. CDR3 amino acids: CASSPGGGDYGYTF. DNA for the CDR3: TGTGCCAGCAGTCCCGGGGGGGGCGACTATGGCTACACCTTC.

The gene calls are TRBV9 and TRBJ1-6; D is uncertain. Trimming removed 2 bases at V and 6 bases at J, with 6 bases between. This CDR3 contains 13 residues. Germline V gene lookup returns CDR1 SGDLS and CDR2 YYNGEE. The CDR3 nucleotides read TGTGCCAGCAGCGTGAACACTAATTCACCCCTCCACTTT. Translated, it gives CASSVNTNSPLHF.

As regards this clone: Other DNA sequences in the same sample also yield this CDR3. The J gene is TRBJ2-2, the V gene TRBV2; 8 positions agree with TRBD1. The CDR3 sequence is 15 residues long. V shed 6 bases and J 3 bases; nucleotides not matched to a gene: 6. The germline gives CDR1 SNHLY, CDR2 FYNNEI. CDR3 nucleotide sequence: TGTGCCAGCAGGGGAGGACAGGGAGACACCGGGGAGCTGTTTTTT. Residues: CASRGGQGDTGELFF.

The CDR3 nucleotides are TGTGCCAGTAGTTTTGGGGGGACCTACGAGCAGTACTTC. This codes for CASSFGGTYEQYF. The gene calls are TRBV19 and TRBJ2-7; D is perhaps TRBD2 (6 bases). The V gene's germline CDR1 is LNHDA and CDR2 SQIVND (reference sequence). CDR3 length equals 13 residues. Trimming stripped 5 bases from V and 2 bases from J, with 10 bases between. Full variable domain (missing parts from reference TRBV19 and TRBJ2-7): DGGITQSPKYLFRKEGQNVTLSCEQNLNHDAMYWYRQDPGQGLRLIYYSQIVNDFQKGDIAEGYSVSREKKESFPLTVTSAQKNPTAFYLCASSFGGTYEQYFGPGTRLTVT.

The rearrangement joins TRBV13 to TRBJ2-7; D perhaps matches TRBD1 (6 bases). The V gene's germline CDR1 is PRHDT and CDR2 FYEKMQ (reference sequence). Trimming left V 4 bases short and J 2 bases short, with 12 bases between. The CDR3 spans 14 residues. The CDR3 sequence: CASSYRDTTYEQYF. The CDR3 coding sequence is TGTGCCAGCAGCTACCGGGACACCACCTACGAGCAGTACTTC.

In its sample, this clone was seen once. The chain uses TRBV27 and TRBJ1-5, with D possibly matching TRBD1 (6 bases). CDR1 and CDR2 (germline): MNHEY, SMNVEV (reference sequence). The CDR3 covers 16 residues. Between the trimmed V and J ends, which lost 3 bases and 4 bases, there was a span of 16 bases. The CDR3 protein is CASSFSGEGSNQPQHF. The CDR3 nucleotides read TGTGCCAGCAGTTTTTCAGGGGAAGGCTCTAATCAGCCCCAGCATTTT.

This clone came up a few times. The V and J genes are TRBV15 and TRBJ1-3; D is uncertain. V was trimmed by 0 bases and J by 0 bases, leaving 9 bases between them. Germline V gives CDR1 LNHNV, CDR2 YYDKDF (reference sequence). This CDR3 has 16 amino acids. The CDR3 sequence: CATSREAVNSGNTIYF. The CDR3 bases are TGTGCCACCAGCAGAGAGGCGGTTAACTCTGGAAACACCATATATTTT.